This T cell receptor beta chain originates from a study of early T cells in non-severe SARS-CoV-2 infection. For the study at large: The chains were unpaired, and the sequenced material was bulk RNA from unsorted whole blood. Findings of the study overall: Sequences matched to VDJdb favored anti-spike CD8 responses, while private and CD4 specificities were missed.

This clonotype was recorded at least ten times. Its antigen is unidentified. Attached unique molecular identifiers marked individual cDNA molecules. A single record per CDR3 protein comes from TCRdb applying MiXCR to the 5' RACE reads. Of around 50,000 distinct CDR3 sequences listed, over 9.5% are singletons. The sample taken for sequencing was whole blood. This TCR derives from an adult who was a healthcare worker with PCR-confirmed SARS-CoV-2 infection or an uninfected control (not recorded which).

The CDR3 here is CASSNGGELFF. Here the CDR3 DNA reads TGTGCCAGCAGTAATGGGGGGGAGCTGTTTTTT. The genes are TRBV6-5 and TRBJ2-2; D is undetermined. The CDR3 loop spans 11 amino acids. Trimming cost V 5 bases and J 8 bases, with 6 bases left between them. CDR1 and CDR2 (germline): MNHEY, SVGAGI.